This T cell receptor (beta chain) was retrieved from a study of blood T cell repertoires in COVID-19. For the study at large: Sites in the United States, Italy and Spain provided acute and convalescent COVID-19 samples.

Across about two dozen US areas, participants ranged in age from roughly 18 to 95 years. Original analysis: Estimates of nucleated cell counts were drawn from the amplification of reference gene primers. Using immunoSEQ multiplex PCR, the repertoire was profiled, and TCRdb retains in-frame clones only, with some absent. V, J and clone size were drawn from that table, and D and trimming were deduced from the DNA. In the table there are 250,000 to 350,000 clones, about 92% of which are singletons. Sample: PBMCs or T cells enriched from blood (not recorded which). This sequence was found in a woman aged 25 to 39 who had recovered from COVID-19.

The CDR3 loop reads CASRASGTGNTEAFF. CDR3 sequence (DNA): TGTGCCAGCAGAGCCTCCGGGACAGGGAACACTGAAGCTTTCTTT. The genes are TRBV2 and TRBJ1-1; 8 bases line up with TRBD1. The CDR3 is made up of 15 amino acids. Trimming took 6 bases from V and 1 from J; bases not matched to a gene: 7. Germline V gene data show CDR1 as SNHLY and CDR2 as FYNNEI.